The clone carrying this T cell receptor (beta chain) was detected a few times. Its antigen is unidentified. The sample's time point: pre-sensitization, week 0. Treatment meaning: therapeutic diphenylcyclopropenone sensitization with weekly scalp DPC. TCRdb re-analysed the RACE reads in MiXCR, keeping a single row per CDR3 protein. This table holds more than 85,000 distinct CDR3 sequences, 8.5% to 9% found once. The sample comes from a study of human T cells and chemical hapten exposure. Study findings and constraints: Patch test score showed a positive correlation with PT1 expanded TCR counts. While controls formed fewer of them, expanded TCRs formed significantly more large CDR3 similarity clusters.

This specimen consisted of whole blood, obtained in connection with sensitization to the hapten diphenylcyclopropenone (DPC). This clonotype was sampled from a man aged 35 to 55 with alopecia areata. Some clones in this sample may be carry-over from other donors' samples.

CDR3 sequence reads: CASSPQERGETQYF. The CDR3 DNA reads TGTGCCAGCAGCCCACAGGAGAGGGGAGAGACCCAGTACTTC. The V call is TRBV7-2, the J call TRBJ2-5; D tentatively fits TRBD1 or TRBD2 (5 bases each). Between the trimmed V and J ends, which lost 5 bases and 4 bases, there was a span of 14 bases. The CDR3 has 14 residues. In germline, CDR1 is SGHTA, CDR2 FQGNSA.